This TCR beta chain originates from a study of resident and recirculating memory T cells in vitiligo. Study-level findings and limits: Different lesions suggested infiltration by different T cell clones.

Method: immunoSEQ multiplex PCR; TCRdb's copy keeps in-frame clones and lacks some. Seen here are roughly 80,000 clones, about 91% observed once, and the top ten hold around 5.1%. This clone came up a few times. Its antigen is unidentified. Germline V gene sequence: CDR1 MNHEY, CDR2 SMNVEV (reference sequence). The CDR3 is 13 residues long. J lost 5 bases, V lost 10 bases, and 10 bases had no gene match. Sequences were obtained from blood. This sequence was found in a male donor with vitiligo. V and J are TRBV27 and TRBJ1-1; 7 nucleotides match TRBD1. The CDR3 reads CATSRGAKTEAFF. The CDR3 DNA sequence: TGTGCCACCAGCAGGGGGGCTAAGACTGAAGCTTTCTTT.